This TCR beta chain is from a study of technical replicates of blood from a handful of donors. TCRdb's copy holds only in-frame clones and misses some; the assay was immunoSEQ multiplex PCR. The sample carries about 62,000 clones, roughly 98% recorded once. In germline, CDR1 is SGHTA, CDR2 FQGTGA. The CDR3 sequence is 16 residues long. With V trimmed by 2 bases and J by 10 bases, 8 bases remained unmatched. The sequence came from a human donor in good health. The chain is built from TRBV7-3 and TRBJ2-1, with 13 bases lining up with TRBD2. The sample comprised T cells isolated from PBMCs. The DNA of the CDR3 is TGTGCCAGCAGCTTATCCGGGACTAGCGGGGTTGGGGAGCAGTTCTTC. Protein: CASSLSGTSGVGEQFF.